This T cell receptor beta chain was documented in a study of human T cells and chemical hapten exposure. About the study: Researchers reported sensitizing an approximately 2 cm by approximately 2 cm upper inner arm skin site with 2% DPC. Alopecia areata, totalis and universalis patients, mostly female, were included.

One entry per CDR3 protein, called by TCRdb with MiXCR from the RACE reads. The sample holds roughly 84,000 distinct CDR3 sequences, 8% to 13% seen once. Described time point: patch test 2, 6 weeks after DPC sensitization. Treatment defined: therapeutic diphenylcyclopropenone sensitization with weekly scalp DPC. The CDR3 extends over 12 amino acids. Germline CDR1 reads SQVTM; CDR2 reads ANQGSEA. Trimming pared 2 bases from V and 7 bases from J, leaving 11 bases between. There are a few counts of this clonotype. This chain uses TRBV29-1 with TRBJ1-2, with D unresolved. The receptor's source is a woman aged 45-59 years with alopecia areata. Some clones in this sample may be carry-over from other donors' samples. Source: whole blood, taken in connection with sensitization to the hapten diphenylcyclopropenone (DPC). In DNA form, the CDR3 reads TGCAGCGTTGAAAAACAGTACTCTGGCTACACCTTC. Translated: CSVEKQYSGYTF.